The 21 T cell receptor beta chains reported below all come from one sample, sequenced in a study of yellow fever vaccine responses in identical twins. TCRdb reprocessed the RT-PCR reads via MiXCR and lists one record per CDR3 protein. The sample records approximately 3,100 distinct CDR3 sequences, approximately 80% being singletons. The sample here was T cells from blood (PBMCs), unsorted or a sorted subset (not recorded which), taken before or after yellow fever vaccination (not recorded which). The receptors originated from a woman aged 18-29 years who received the yellow fever vaccine.

This sequence joins TRBV7-2 and TRBJ1-5; D is uncertain. The CDR3 has 13 amino acids. Germline CDR1 is SGHTA and CDR2 is FQGNSA. Between the trimmed V and J ends, which lost 2 bases and 7 bases, there was a span of 9 bases. The CDR3 coding sequence is TGTGCCAGCAGCTTATGGGGTGGGCAGCCCCAGCATTTT. As protein: CASSLWGGQPQHF.

The V and J genes are TRBV27 and TRBJ2-1, with 10 bases that match TRBD2. The CDR3 is made up of 15 amino acids. V trimming: 10 bases; J trimming: 2 bases; junction bases outside the gene matches: 8. Germline V lookup: CDR1 MNHEY, CDR2 SMNVEV (reference sequence). CDR3 loop: CATKPSGSPYNEQFF. CDR3 sequence (DNA): TGTGCCACGAAGCCTAGCGGGAGTCCCTACAATGAGCAGTTCTTC.

The V call is TRBV13, the J call TRBJ2-5; 9 bases agree with TRBD1. CDR3 size: 17 residues. The ends lost 7 bases at V and 4 bases at J; junction bases unmatched: 16. Germline CDR1 and CDR2: PRHDT and FYEKMQ (reference sequence). CDR3 amino acids: CASTSRPGTGNIETQYF. CDR3 nucleotides: TGTGCCAGCACCTCTCGGCCTGGGACAGGGAATATAGAGACCCAGTACTTC.

The CDR3 sequence is CASSLWAGGQFF. The CDR3 DNA reads as TGTGCCAGCAGTTTATGGGCAGGCGGGCAGTTCTTC. The V gene is TRBV12-3 or TRBV12-4, the J gene TRBJ2-1; no firm D call. The CDR3 runs 12 residues. V was clipped by 2 bases and J by 12 bases, with 11 bases between them.

The chain uses TRBV11-3 and TRBJ2-1, with D unclear. CDR1 and CDR2 (germline): SGHNT, YENEEA. The V gene lost 5 bases and the J gene lost 3 bases, with 2 bases spanning the gap. The CDR3 extends over 11 amino acids. CDR3 sequence reads: CASSIYNEQFF. CDR3 nucleotides: TGTGCCAGCAGCATCTACAATGAGCAGTTCTTC.

V and J are TRBV5-6 and TRBJ2-7, with 7 bases lining up with TRBD1. From germline, CDR1 is SGHDT and CDR2 YYEEEE. This CDR3 comprises 15 residues. Trimming removed 4 bases from V and 6 bases from J; junction bases left unmatched: 13. For the CDR3, the DNA is TGTGCCAGCAGCCTATGGACAGGCCTCAACTCCGAGCAGTACTTC. Protein: CASSLWTGLNSEQYF.

In its sample, this clonotype was seen once. The chain joins TRBV7-3 to TRBJ2-3; 7 nucleotides match TRBD2. Per germline, CDR1 SGHTA and CDR2 FQGTGA. V lost 3 bases to trimming and J lost 3 bases; unmatched junction nucleotides: 3. The length of the CDR3 is 14 residues. DNA for the CDR3: TGTGCCAGCAGCTTTTGGGGGGGAACAGATACGCAGTATTTT. This translates into CASSFWGGTDTQYF.

The count of this clonotype is one. V and J are TRBV29-1 and TRBJ2-7; D might be TRBD1 (6 bases). Between the trimmed V and J ends, which lost 6 bases and 0 bases, there was a span of 12 bases. CDR1 SQVTM and CDR2 ANQGSEA come from the germline V gene. This CDR3 is built from 13 residues. CDR3 nucleotides: TGCAGCGTCGACCGGGACAACTCCTACGAGCAGTACTTC. Translation: CSVDRDNSYEQYF.

The V and J genes are TRBV18 and TRBJ2-3; TRBD2 is a possible D gene (5 bases). The CDR3 totals 15 residues. Germline CDR1 and CDR2: KGHSH and LQKENI. Trimming left V 3 bases short and J 0 bases short, with 10 bases between. CDR3 sequence reads: CASSPDSGSTDTQYF. CDR3 bases: TGTGCCAGCTCACCGGATTCGGGAAGCACAGATACGCAGTATTTT.

V and J are TRBV7-9 and TRBJ1-1; D ambiguous. V was cut by 5 bases and J by 4 bases, with 2 bases left in between. The CDR3 has 10 residues. CDR1 is SEHNR and CDR2 is FQNEAQ in the germline V gene (reference sequence). The CDR3: CASSLTEAFF. Here the CDR3 DNA reads TGTGCCAGCAGCCTCACTGAAGCTTTCTTT.

The V and J genes are TRBV27 and TRBJ2-3, with D unresolved. There are 11 residues in the CDR3. Trimming stripped 8 bases from V and 3 bases from J, with 6 bases between. The V gene's germline CDR1 is MNHEY and CDR2 SMNVEV (reference sequence). In DNA, the CDR3 is TGTGCCAGCGGCTCTACAGATACGCAGTATTTT. It is translated as CASGSTDTQYF.

This clonotype was picked up one time. The gene calls are TRBV7-2 and TRBJ2-7; TRBD2 matches at 8 bases. The J segment lost 2 bases and the V segment lost 0 bases, leaving 3 bases of the junction unmatched. The V gene's germline CDR1 is SGHTA and CDR2 FQGNSA. This CDR3 is built from 15 residues. CDR3 amino acids: CASSLAAGGTYEQYF. The CDR3 nucleotides read TGTGCCAGCAGCTTAGCGGCGGGGGGAACCTACGAGCAGTACTTC.

This clonotype came up once. This rearrangement joins TRBV27 to TRBJ2-1; D unclear. V lost 5 bases and J 6 bases, leaving 14 bases between the germline ends. In germline, CDR1 is MNHEY, CDR2 SMNVEV (reference sequence). CDR3 length: 14 amino acids. CDR3 sequence (DNA): TGTGCCAGCAGTCTCGGCAGAACCTTCAATGAGCAGTTCTTC. Its protein is CASSLGRTFNEQFF.

The J gene is TRBJ1-1, the V gene TRBV29-1; D is perhaps TRBD1 (5 bases). Trimming cost V 4 bases and J 0 bases, with 9 bases left between them. There are 13 residues in the CDR3. Germline CDR1 and CDR2: SQVTM and ANQGSEA. CDR3 in amino acids: CSVVRDVNTEAFF. DNA for the CDR3: TGCAGCGTTGTCAGGGATGTGAACACTGAAGCTTTCTTT.

Points on this clonotype: A junction end diverges from the germline sequence, so it may reflect a read error. The chain uses TRBV4-1 and TRBJ2-7, with TRBD1 identical over 7 bases. Per germline, CDR1 MGHRA and CDR2 YSYEKL. The CDR3 is made up of 13 amino acids. The CDR3 sequence is CASSHPSDRDQHF. The CDR3 region has the DNA TGCGCCAGCAGCCATCCCTCTGACAGGGATCAGCACTTC.

The J gene is TRBJ2-3, the V gene TRBV15; possibly TRBD1 or TRBD2 for D (6 bases each). CDR3 size: 14 residues. CDR1 and CDR2 from the germline V gene are LNHNV and YYDKDF (reference sequence). Trimming shortened V by 3 bases and J by 7 bases, and 14 bases separated the two germline ends. CDR3 nucleotide sequence: TGTGCCACCAGCAGCCACTCGGGGGCAAATACGCAGTATTTT. Translation: CATSSHSGANTQYF.

The chain employs TRBV28 and TRBJ2-2, with D tentatively TRBD2 (5 bases). The germline CDR1 and CDR2 sequences are MDHEN and SYDVKM. The CDR3 spans 15 residues. With 6 bases removed from V and 5 bases from J, the gap between germline ends came to 16 bases. In DNA, the CDR3 is TGTGCCAGCAGGCCCCCCGGGGAACAAACCGGGGAGCTGTTTTTT. It translates to CASRPPGEQTGELFF.

This chain connects TRBV4-1 to TRBJ1-4; 7 positions match TRBD1. The CDR3 consists of 15 residues. J gave up 10 bases and V 0 bases, and 8 bases lay outside the gene matches. Germline V CDR1 and CDR2: MGHRA, YSYEKL. As DNA, the CDR3 is TGCGCCAGCAGCCAAGATGCGAGGACAGGAGGAAAACTGTTTTTT. Its translation: CASSQDARTGGKLFF.

This clonotype appeared once. The chain combines TRBV20-1 with TRBJ2-1; tentative D call: TRBD2 (5 bases). With 1 base removed from V and 6 bases from J, the gap between germline ends came to 13 bases. Per germline, CDR1 DFQATT and CDR2 SNEGSKA (reference sequence). CDR3 size: 14 residues. The CDR3, as DNA: TGCAGTGCTAGAGCACTAGGGTTGGGCAATGAGCAGTTCTTC. Amino acids: CSARALGLGNEQFF.

The chain uses TRBV15 and TRBJ2-1, with 10 positions matching TRBD2. V shed 4 bases, J shed 0 bases, and the junction held 6 bases outside the gene matches. CDR3 length equals 17 residues. The germline V gene encodes CDR1 LNHNV and CDR2 YYDKDF (reference sequence). CDR3 protein: CATSTKLAGYSYNEQFF. CDR3 DNA sequence: TGTGCCACCAGCACAAAACTAGCGGGATACTCCTACAATGAGCAGTTCTTC.

The CDR3 is CASSPRDRGTDTQYF. CDR3 sequence (DNA): TGTGCCAGCAGCCCCAGGGACAGGGGAACAGATACGCAGTATTTT. The genes are TRBV7-9 and TRBJ2-3; 10 bases are shared with TRBD1. The CDR3 runs to 15 residues. The ends lost 5 bases at V and 3 bases at J; junction bases unmatched: 5. Germline V gene lookup returns CDR1 SEHNR and CDR2 FQNEAQ (reference sequence).